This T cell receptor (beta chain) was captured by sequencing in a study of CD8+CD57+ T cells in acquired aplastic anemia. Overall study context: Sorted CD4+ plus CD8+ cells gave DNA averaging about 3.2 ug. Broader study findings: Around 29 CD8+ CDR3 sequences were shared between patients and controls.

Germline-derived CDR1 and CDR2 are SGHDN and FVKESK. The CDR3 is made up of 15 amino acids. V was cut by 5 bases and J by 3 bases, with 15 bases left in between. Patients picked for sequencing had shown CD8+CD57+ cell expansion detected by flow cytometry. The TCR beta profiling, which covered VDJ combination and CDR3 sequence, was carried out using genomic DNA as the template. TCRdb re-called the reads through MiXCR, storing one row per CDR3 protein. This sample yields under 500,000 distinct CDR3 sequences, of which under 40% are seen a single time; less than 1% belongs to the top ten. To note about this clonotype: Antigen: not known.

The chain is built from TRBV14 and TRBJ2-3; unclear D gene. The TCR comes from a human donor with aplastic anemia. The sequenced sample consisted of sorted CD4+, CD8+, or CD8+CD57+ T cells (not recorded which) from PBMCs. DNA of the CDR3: TGTGCCAGCAGCGTAGAGGAAGGGTGGACAGATACGCAGTATTTT. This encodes CASSVEEGWTDTQYF.